This T cell receptor beta chain was recovered during a study of CD8 T cells in ankylosing spondylitis. This clonotype was counted ten times or more. Antigen: not known. Whole-study findings and limits: Within ankylosing spondylitis blood, a TCR beta motif made up of eight highly homologous variants appeared to be characteristic. In synovial fluid and blood from reactive arthritis, some motif variants were previously reported. Disease-linked clones proved CD8+ and comparatively uncommon in peripheral blood. Reported data indicate significant enrichment of disease-linked clones within matched ankylosing spondylitis synovial fluid.

TCRdb fed the 5' RACE reads into MiXCR, producing one record per CDR3 protein. The sample contains about 160,000 distinct CDR3 sequences, around 20% of which appear only once. What was sequenced was blood, either unsorted or a sorted T cell fraction (not recorded which). The receptor's source is a male donor with ankylosing spondylitis or in good health (not recorded which).

As DNA, the CDR3 is TGTGCCAGCTCCGTCGACAGGTCCACAGATACGCAGTATTTT. Encoded protein: CASSVDRSTDTQYF. This rearrangement joins TRBV7-3 to TRBJ2-3, with D perhaps TRBD1 (6 bases). The CDR3 runs to 14 residues. Per germline, CDR1 SGHTA and CDR2 FQGTGA. The V end was cut by 8 bases, the J end by 2 bases, with 14 bases between.